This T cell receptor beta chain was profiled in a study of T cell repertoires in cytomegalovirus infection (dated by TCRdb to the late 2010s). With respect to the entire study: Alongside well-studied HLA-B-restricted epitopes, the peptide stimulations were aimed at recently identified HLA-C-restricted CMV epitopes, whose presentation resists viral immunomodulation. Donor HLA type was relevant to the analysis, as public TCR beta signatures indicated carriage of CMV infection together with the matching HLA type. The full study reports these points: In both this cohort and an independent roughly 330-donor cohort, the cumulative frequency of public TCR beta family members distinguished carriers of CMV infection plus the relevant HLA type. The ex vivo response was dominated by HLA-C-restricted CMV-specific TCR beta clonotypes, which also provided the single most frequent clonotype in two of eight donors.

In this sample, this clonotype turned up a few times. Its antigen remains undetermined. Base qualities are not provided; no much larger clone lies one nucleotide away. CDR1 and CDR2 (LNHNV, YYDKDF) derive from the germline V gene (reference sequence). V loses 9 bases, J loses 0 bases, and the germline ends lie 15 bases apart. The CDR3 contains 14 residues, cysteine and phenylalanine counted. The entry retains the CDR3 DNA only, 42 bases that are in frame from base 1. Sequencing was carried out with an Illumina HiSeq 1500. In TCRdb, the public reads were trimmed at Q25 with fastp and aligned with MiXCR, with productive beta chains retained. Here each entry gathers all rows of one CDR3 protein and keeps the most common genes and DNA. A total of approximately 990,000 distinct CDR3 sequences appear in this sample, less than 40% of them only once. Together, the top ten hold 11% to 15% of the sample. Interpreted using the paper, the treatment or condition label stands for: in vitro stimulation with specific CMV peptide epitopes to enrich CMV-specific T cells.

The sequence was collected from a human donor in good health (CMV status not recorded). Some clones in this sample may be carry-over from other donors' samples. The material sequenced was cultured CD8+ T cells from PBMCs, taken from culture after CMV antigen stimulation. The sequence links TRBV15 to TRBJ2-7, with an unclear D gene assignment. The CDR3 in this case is CATSYVESSYEQYF. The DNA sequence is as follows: TGTGCCACTAGCTATGTTGAGTCCTCCTACGAGCAGTACTTC.